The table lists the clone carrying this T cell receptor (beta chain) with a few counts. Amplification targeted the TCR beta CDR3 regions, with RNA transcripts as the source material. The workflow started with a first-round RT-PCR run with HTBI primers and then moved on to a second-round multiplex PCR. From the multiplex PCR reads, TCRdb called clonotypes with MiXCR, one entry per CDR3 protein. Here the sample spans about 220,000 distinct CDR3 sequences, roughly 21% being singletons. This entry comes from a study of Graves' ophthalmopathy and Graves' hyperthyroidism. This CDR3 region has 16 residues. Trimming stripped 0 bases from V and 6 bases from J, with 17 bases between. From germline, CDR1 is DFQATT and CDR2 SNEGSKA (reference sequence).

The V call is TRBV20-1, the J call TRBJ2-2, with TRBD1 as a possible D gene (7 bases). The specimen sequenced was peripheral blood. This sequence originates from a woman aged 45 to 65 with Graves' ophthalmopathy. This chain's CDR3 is CSARDPQGGGSGELFF. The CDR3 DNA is TGCAGTGCTAGAGATCCGCAGGGGGGAGGTTCCGGGGAGCTGTTTTTT.